The following is a T cell receptor (beta chain) sequence with its context. What it binds is unknown. This record belongs to a study of OX40 agonist ivuxolimab in advanced cancers. Background on the study: Clinicians treated patients with ivuxolimab, an agonistic anti-OX40 (CD134) antibody. Ivuxolimab doses were 0.01, 0.1, 0.3, 1.5, 3 or 10 mg/kg every 2 weeks.

With autoimmune disease history or systemic immunosuppression, patients were excluded. Study results and caveats: There was clonal expansion of CD4+ and CD8+ blood T cells by week 6 at 0.1 to 3.0 mg/kg.

There are 14 residues in the CDR3. V gave up 3 bases and J gave up 2 bases, with 10 bases separating them. CDR1 and CDR2 (germline): MNHEY, SVGAGI. Using immunoSEQ multiplex PCR, the repertoire was profiled, and TCRdb retains in-frame clones only, with some absent. Of 150,000 to 190,000 clones detected, approximately 94% appear once; the ten largest clones hold 0.3% to 0.35%. Sequencing was performed on CD4+ or CD8+ T cells sorted from blood, taken in a trial of the OX40 agonist ivuxolimab. The chain recombines TRBV6-5 with TRBJ1-2, with a weak D call TRBD1 (6 bases). The source of this sequence is an adult with an advanced solid tumor such as melanoma, head and neck, liver or kidney cancer. The CDR3 DNA reads TGTGCCAGCAGTTATGGGCAGGGGAACTATGGCTACACCTTC. This gives the protein CASSYGQGNYGYTF.